The 29 T cell receptor beta chains below all came from one sample that was sequenced in a study of identifying expanded T cells in peripheral blood. The data were produced by immunoSEQ multiplex PCR, yet TCRdb's version contains in-frame clones alone and is incomplete. This table has more than 45,000 clones, roughly 90% appearing once. Sample: blood. These receptors were taken from a person aged 18 to 70 in good health.

This chain links TRBV6-4 with TRBJ2-2, with TRBD2 matching 7 bases. With 6 bases clipped from V and 5 bases from J, the junction kept 6 bases outside the gene matches. The CDR3 length is 14 residues. Germline CDR1 reads MRHNA; CDR2 reads SNTAGT. The CDR3, as DNA: TGTGCCAGCAGGCCCGGGGGAGGGACCGGGGAGCTGTTTTTT. Its protein product is CASRPGGGTGELFF.

This chain joins TRBV19 and TRBJ2-7; D possibly uses TRBD1 or TRBD2 (5 bases each). V was shortened by 5 bases and J by 0 bases, with 11 bases between the two germline ends. Germline V lookup: CDR1 LNHDA, CDR2 SQIVND (reference sequence). This CDR3 is 14 amino acids long. In DNA, the CDR3 is TGTGCCAGTAGTGGGACCGTGAGCTCCTACGAGCAGTACTTC. Translated, it gives CASSGTVSSYEQYF. Complete variable domain (other parts from reference TRBV19 and TRBJ2-7): DGGITQSPKYLFRKEGQNVTLSCEQNLNHDAMYWYRQDPGQGLRLIYYSQIVNDFQKGDIAEGYSVSREKKESFPLTVTSAQKNPTAFYLCASSGTVSSYEQYFGPGTRLTVT.

J is TRBJ1-2 and V is TRBV18; tentatively, D is TRBD1 (6 bases). V was pared by 3 bases and J by 8 bases, with 13 bases between. The V gene's germline CDR1 is KGHSH and CDR2 LQKENI. The CDR3 has 13 residues. CDR3: CASSPDSTGGYTF. CDR3 in DNA: TGTGCCAGCTCACCGGACAGTACGGGAGGCTACACCTTC.

CDR3 in amino acids: CASSAGQETSPLHF. The CDR3 coding sequence is TGTGCCAGCAGTGCGGGACAGGAGACCTCACCCCTCCACTTT. The V and J genes are TRBV27 and TRBJ1-6; 8 bases fit TRBD1. CDR1 is MNHEY, CDR2 SMNVEV, per germline (reference sequence). The CDR3 loop spans 14 amino acids. V was pared by 5 bases and J by 10 bases, with 7 bases of the junction left unmatched.

V usage is TRBV4-1 and J usage is TRBJ1-1; no definite D call. Germline V gives CDR1 MGHRA, CDR2 YSYEKL. Trimming removed 5 bases from V and 4 bases from J, with 14 bases in between. The CDR3 has 14 amino acids. The CDR3 here is CASSSPTVRTEAFF. The CDR3 DNA reads TGCGCCAGCAGCTCTCCTACAGTTCGCACTGAAGCTTTCTTT.

The chain employs TRBV30 and TRBJ2-3; D unresolved. Trimming took off 0 bases at V and 2 bases at J, with 9 bases between the two ends. CDR3 length equals 14 residues. The V gene's germline CDR1 is GTSNPN and CDR2 SVGIG (reference sequence). The CDR3 reads CAWSVSRVTDTQYF. Here the CDR3 DNA reads TGTGCCTGGAGTGTGTCAAGGGTCACAGATACGCAGTATTTT.

This clone was picked up one time. CDR3 in DNA: TGTGCCAGCAGCTTAGGGCGAGGGTCCGAGACCCAGTACTTC. As protein: CASSLGRGSETQYF. The chain couples TRBV11-3 to TRBJ2-5; TRBD2 is a possible D gene (5 bases). The CDR3 length is 14 residues. V was trimmed by 1 base and J by 5 bases, leaving 11 bases between them. CDR1 SGHNT and CDR2 YENEEA come from the germline V gene.

This chain links TRBV9 with TRBJ2-3; 9 bases map to TRBD1. Germline loops: CDR1 SGDLS, CDR2 YYNGEE. Trimming removed 3 bases from V and 3 bases from J; junction bases left unmatched: 5. The CDR3 spans 15 residues. CDR3 nucleotide sequence: TGTGCCAGCAGCGCCGGGACAGGGTTGACAGATACGCAGTATTTT. It encodes CASSAGTGLTDTQYF.

This rearrangement joins TRBV28 to TRBJ2-5; TRBD2 aligns across 8 bases. J gave up 4 bases and V 3 bases, and 1 base lay outside the gene matches. The V gene's germline CDR1 is MDHEN and CDR2 SYDVKM. CDR3 length: 13 residues. The CDR3 reads CASSFLAGETQYF. CDR3 coding DNA: TGTGCCAGCAGTTTTCTAGCGGGAGAGACCCAGTACTTC. Together with reference TRBV28 and TRBJ2-5, the CDR3 gives the full variable domain: DVKVTQSSRYLVKRTGEKVFLECVQDMDHENMFWYRQDPGLGLRLIYFSYDVKMKEKGDIPEGYSVSREKKERFSLILESASTNQTSMYLCASSFLAGETQYFGPGTRLLVL.

This chain connects TRBV30 to TRBJ1-2; the D is unclear. Deletions cut 5 bases from V and 2 bases from J, with 12 bases between. The CDR3 contains 13 residues. Germline V gene sequence: CDR1 GTSNPN, CDR2 SVGIG (reference sequence). The CDR3 nucleotides are TGTGCCTGGTCTACGGCTTTGAACTATGGCTACACCTTC. Translating it yields CAWSTALNYGYTF.

The chain joins TRBV12-1 to TRBJ2-3; TRBD2 reflects the table's D call only, with no check against the DNA. TRBV12-1 is designated a pseudogene. The CDR3 length is 15 residues. The CDR3 here is CASSLLTLRTDTQYF. For the CDR3, the DNA is TGTGCCAGCAGCCTTCTAACTCTACGCACAGATACGCAGTATTTT.

V and J are TRBV18 and TRBJ2-7; 12 nucleotides match TRBD2. Germline assignment: CDR1 KGHSH and CDR2 LQKENI. This CDR3 is built from 17 residues. The V segment lost 2 bases and the J segment 4 bases; nucleotides outside the gene matches: 9. CDR3 sequence reads: CASSPSGLAGGPYEQYF. The CDR3, as DNA: TGTGCCAGCTCACCATCCGGCCTAGCGGGAGGGCCTTACGAGCAGTACTTC.

The CDR3 nucleotides read TGTGCCAGCAGTTTATTGAGGGCTCTGAACACTGAAGCTTTCTTT. It encodes CASSLLRALNTEAFF. The chain has TRBV28 and TRBJ1-1; D unresolved. V gave up 1 base and J gave up 0 bases, with 9 bases separating them. Germline CDR1 reads MDHEN; CDR2 reads SYDVKM. CDR3 length: 15 amino acids.

CDR3: CASSSGTYEQYF. CDR3 bases: TGCGCCAGCAGCTCCGGGACGTACGAGCAGTACTTC. The V and J genes are TRBV5-1 and TRBJ2-7; TRBD1 or TRBD2 may be the D gene (5 bases each). Deletions cut 3 bases from V and 4 bases from J, with 8 bases between. The CDR3 covers 12 residues. From germline, CDR1 is SGHRS and CDR2 YFSETQ.

V usage is TRBV9 and J usage is TRBJ2-2; TRBD2 matches 8 bases. The CDR3 consists of 17 residues. Germline loops: CDR1 SGDLS, CDR2 YYNGEE. The ends lost 3 bases at V and 4 bases at J; junction bases unmatched: 11. The chain's CDR3 is CASSDRPGTRGTGELFF. The CDR3 coding sequence is TGTGCCAGCAGCGATCGTCCCGGGACTAGGGGCACCGGGGAGCTGTTTTTT.

The rearrangement joins TRBV28 to TRBJ1-5, with 10 positions matching TRBD1. Germline CDR1 is MDHEN and CDR2 is SYDVKM. J gave up 5 bases and V 5 bases, and 12 bases lay outside the gene matches. The CDR3 has 17 residues. The CDR3 nucleotides read TGTGCCAGCAGTCGGACCGAGGACAGGGGGTGGTATCAGCCCCAGCATTTT. Amino acid sequence: CASSRTEDRGWYQPQHF.

The chain is built from TRBV2 and TRBJ2-5, with 8 positions matching TRBD2. CDR1 SNHLY and CDR2 FYNNEI come from the germline V gene. With 4 bases clipped from V and 11 bases from J, the junction kept 9 bases outside the gene matches. The CDR3 loop spans 13 amino acids. CDR3 in DNA: TGTGCCAGCAGTGCGATACCGGGACTAGATCAGTACTTC. It encodes CASSAIPGLDQYF.

The V gene is TRBV18, the J gene TRBJ2-1; D may be TRBD2 (6 bases). Germline values: CDR1 KGHSH, CDR2 LQKENI. V lost 3 bases to trimming and J lost 8 bases, with 23 bases between them. CDR3 length: 17 amino acids. DNA of the CDR3: TGTGCCAGCTCACCTCCGATACGGGGGACCTCCTGGTATGAGCAGTTCTTC. Its translation is CASSPPIRGTSWYEQFF.

The chain recombines TRBV20-1 with TRBJ2-5; D is unresolved. Germline-derived CDR1 and CDR2 are DFQATT and SNEGSKA (reference sequence). The CDR3 sequence is 10 residues long. The V and J ends lost 3 bases and 4 bases respectively, with 3 bases between them. As DNA, the CDR3 is TGCAGTGCTAGGCCAGAGACCCAGTACTTC. Its protein is CSARPETQYF.

This clone was seen a single time. The chain recombines TRBV4-2 with TRBJ2-1, with 8 bases aligning to TRBD2. The V gene's germline CDR1 is LGHNA and CDR2 YNFKEQ. This CDR3 has 16 amino acids. V shed 2 bases, J shed 0 bases, and the junction held 3 bases outside the gene matches. For the CDR3, the DNA is TGTGCCAGCAGCCAACCTAGCGGGTCCTCCTACAATGAGCAGTTCTTC. Residues: CASSQPSGSSYNEQFF.

The chain joins TRBV5-1 to TRBJ2-5; D remains unclear. Trimming stripped 2 bases from V and 1 base from J, with 6 bases between. CDR1 and CDR2 from the germline V gene are SGHRS and YFSETQ. The CDR3 runs 13 residues. CDR3 in amino acids: CASSLHGQETQYF. CDR3 DNA sequence: TGCGCCAGCAGCTTACATGGCCAAGAGACCCAGTACTTC.

This chain connects TRBV4-3 to TRBJ2-3; 9 positions agree with TRBD2. CDR3 length: 17 amino acids. Germline-derived CDR1 and CDR2 are LGHNA and YSLEER. The V gene end was trimmed by 0 bases and the J gene end by 4 bases; junction bases not matched to a gene: 8. As DNA, the CDR3 is TGCGCCAGCAGCCAAGATCGCGCGGGGGGGCAGGCAGATACGCAGTATTTT. Its translation: CASSQDRAGGQADTQYF.

This rearrangement joins TRBV5-1 to TRBJ2-7, with unresolved D. The CDR3 extends over 14 amino acids. V lost 3 bases to trimming and J lost 0 bases, with 10 bases between them. Germline V gene lookup returns CDR1 SGHRS and CDR2 YFSETQ. The CDR3 DNA follows: TGCGCCAGCAGCTGGCTTGGAAGCTCCTACGAGCAGTACTTC. This codes for CASSWLGSSYEQYF.

The J gene is TRBJ2-4, the V gene TRBV11-2; D uncertain. Germline CDR1 and CDR2: SGHAT and FQNNGV. This CDR3 region has 17 residues. With 1 base removed from V and 1 base from J, the gap between germline ends came to 14 bases. CDR3 region: CASSLGVSFSAKNIQYF. The CDR3 DNA reads as TGTGCCAGCAGCTTAGGGGTCAGCTTTAGCGCCAAAAACATTCAGTACTTC.

This chain links TRBV5-6 with TRBJ2-2; 14 nucleotides align to TRBD2. The CDR3 spans 15 residues. V shed 4 bases, J shed 8 bases, and the junction held 4 bases outside the gene matches. Germline V CDR1 and CDR2: SGHDT, YYEEEE. As DNA, the CDR3 is TGTGCCAGCAGCAAGGGACTAGCGGGAGATGGGGAGCTGTTTTTT. Its translation: CASSKGLAGDGELFF.

J is TRBJ2-1 and V is TRBV19, with a possible D match to TRBD2 (5 bases). The CDR3 extends over 15 amino acids. V was clipped by 5 bases and J by 6 bases, with 17 bases between them. Germline CDR1 and CDR2: LNHDA and SQIVND (reference sequence). The CDR3 loop reads CASSASSGFGNEQFF. Here the CDR3 DNA reads TGTGCCAGTAGTGCCTCCTCGGGGTTCGGCAATGAGCAGTTCTTC.

The V and J genes are TRBV4-2 and TRBJ2-6; 12 positions match TRBD1. The V and J ends lost 7 bases and 1 base, in that order; junction bases with no gene match: 5. The CDR3 loop spans 17 amino acids. Per the germline V gene, CDR1 is LGHNA and CDR2 is YNFKEQ. The chain's CDR3 is CASTPGQGASGANVLTF. CDR3 nucleotides: TGTGCCAGCACGCCGGGACAGGGGGCGTCTGGGGCCAACGTCCTGACTTTC.

The CDR3 coding sequence is TGTGCCAGCTCAAAGGACGGGAGAAATGGGGCCAACGTCCTGACTTTC. Amino acid sequence: CASSKDGRNGANVLTF. This chain links TRBV18 with TRBJ2-6; TRBD2 might be the D (6 bases). The CDR3 extends over 16 amino acids. The V gene lost 5 bases and the J gene lost 3 bases, with 14 bases spanning the gap. Germline-derived CDR1 and CDR2 are KGHSH and LQKENI.

The chain uses TRBV7-2 and TRBJ2-7, with TRBD2 matching over 10 bases. The CDR3 extends over 16 amino acids. V lost 4 bases to trimming and J lost 2 bases; unmatched junction nucleotides: 8. Germline CDR1 is SGHTA and CDR2 is FQGNSA. The CDR3 DNA follows: TGTGCCAGCAGCTCCTTAGCGGGAGGATCCCCCTACGAGCAGTACTTC. This encodes CASSSLAGGSPYEQYF.